This TCR beta chain is from a study of blood T cell repertoires in COVID-19. Study information: Samples representing acute and convalescent COVID-19 were sourced from the United States, Italy and Spain. PBMCs, B-cell-depleted T cells, or T cells were the source of the cDNA or gDNA that made up the material.

The authors' processing: Counts of nucleated cells, estimated from reference gene primer amplification, were obtained. The table came from immunoSEQ multiplex PCR; TCRdb's copy has only in-frame clones and leaves some out. V and J calls plus clone size are reproduced from that table; the DNA served to infer D and trimming. The table includes over 200,000 clones, about 88% detected once. The clonotype originates from a man aged 40-49 years with acute or convalescent COVID-19. The sample comprised peripheral blood.

The CDR3 reads CASSMEGARETQYF. The CDR3, as DNA: TGTGCCAGCAGCATGGAGGGGGCGAGGGAGACCCAGTACTTC. The rearrangement joins TRBV4-2 to TRBJ2-5, with a tentative D call TRBD1 (7 bases). V was pared by 5 bases and J by 5 bases, with 15 bases between. The CDR3 is 14 residues long. CDR1 and CDR2 (germline): LGHNA, YNFKEQ.